Sequencing of this T cell receptor (beta chain) was carried out in a study of T-cell reconstitution after alpha-beta-depleted transplantation in children. A library of TCRbeta sequences, prepared with unique molecular identifiers, was generated. TCRdb reprocessed the PCR reads via MiXCR and lists one record per CDR3 protein. The data show approximately 390,000 distinct CDR3 sequences, approximately 11% seen once. The TCR sequence derives from a human donor who donated a stem cell graft to a child with acute myeloid leukemia. The input for sequencing was PBMCs from the stem cell graft donor, taken from the stem cell graft.

CDR3 in amino acids: CASSLAPSYEQYF. The CDR3 nucleotides read TGCGCCAGCAGCTTGGCCCCCTCCTACGAGCAGTACTTC. V is TRBV5-1 and J is TRBJ2-7; D is unclear. Trimming cost V 0 bases and J 0 bases, with 4 bases left between them. Germline V lookup: CDR1 SGHRS, CDR2 YFSETQ. The CDR3 loop spans 13 amino acids. The full variable domain, its missing parts supplied by reference TRBV5-1 and TRBJ2-7, is KAGVTQTPRYLIKTRGQQVTLSCSPISGHRSVSWYQQTPGQGLQFLFEYFSETQRNKGNFPGRFSGRQFSNSRSEMNVSTLELGDSALYLCASSLAPSYEQYFGPGTRLTVT.